The clone carrying this T cell receptor (beta chain) has a count of ten or more. Its antigen is still unknown. TCRdb reprocessed the PCR reads with MiXCR, giving one entry per CDR3 protein. The sample records about 510,000 distinct CDR3 sequences, about a fifth being singletons. V gave up 2 bases and J gave up 0 bases, with 11 bases separating them. This CDR3 spans 15 amino acids. Germline loops: CDR1 SGHTA, CDR2 FQGNSA. The data originate from a study of molecular identifiers for immune sequencing clone quantification. Notes on the study in general: Among effectors, clones above 20 RNA copies held over 98% of molecules; among naive cells, under 1%.

Sequencing was carried out using naive CD8+ T cells from blood, with Jurkat cell RNA spiked in. Noted subset: FACS-sorted CD8+CD4-CCR7+CD45RA+ naive T cells. The TCR was taken from a human donor in good health. Some libraries in this study had Jurkat cell RNA spiked in. The chain uses TRBV7-2 and TRBJ2-7, with D unclear. This chain's CDR3 is CASSLSGTDSYEQYF. The CDR3, as DNA: TGTGCCAGCAGCTTATCGGGTACGGACTCCTACGAGCAGTACTTC.